This paragraph reports one TCR beta chain. This clone has just a few counts. Its specific antigen is unknown. No much larger clone exists at a distance of one base, and base qualities are not known. In total, just over 650 healthy bone marrow donors made up the cohort. At the time of sampling, all cohort members were nominally healthy, though unrecorded immune exposures were likely present. CMV serostatus was positive for about 300 and negative for about half of the 666 cohort members, and was not recorded for this donor. A peripheral blood sample was collected from each donor, and TCR beta sequencing was performed on peripheral blood mononuclear cells. The Qiagen DNeasy Blood Extraction Kit was used to extract genomic DNA from the blood cell samples. The receptor library was made with the immunoSEQ multiplex PCR assay. A mixture of 60 forward primers for TCR Vbeta segments and 13 reverse primers for TCR Jbeta segments was used in the multiplex PCR. A multiplex PCR assay on genomic DNA amplified the CDR3 region of rearranged TCR beta genes. On the Illumina HiSeq System, the amplified TCR beta libraries were sequenced as 87-base-pair reads. The study's own analysis went as follows. A later analysis counted about 80 million unique TCR beta chains across the 640 or so repertoires, and some 11 million of these chains were shared by at least two donors. A nearest-neighbor algorithm error-corrected the raw reads and collapsed the reads into unique sequences, merging closely related sequences to remove PCR and sequencing errors. CDR3 sequences were aligned to IMGT reference sequences to assign V, D and J gene segments. For a sequence to be retained, at least a six-nucleotide match to both a V gene segment and a J gene segment was required. Rearrangements were classified as productive when the CDR3 lacked stop codons and remained in frame with V and J, and all other rearrangements were classified as non-productive. Following IMGT convention, CDR3 was defined as the stretch from the second conserved V-encoded cysteine to the conserved J-encoded phenylalanine. The earlier analysis of some 600 of the donors excluded sequences that lacked an unambiguous match to a single V gene segment. In an earlier analysis of 587 of the donors, a V segment was called functional when productive rearrangements were above 56.7%, and segregating when the standard deviation between donors exceeded 5%. A statistical classification framework was developed to diagnose cytomegalovirus status using the catalog of TCR beta chain sequences. A later analysis assigned V and J genes by comparing TCR nucleotide sequences with IMGT/GENE-DB human TR gene sequences. A later analysis assigned CDR3 sequences and most-parsimonious VDJ recombination scenarios with the TCRdist pipeline. In a later analysis, each TCR beta chain was defined by its CDR3 amino acid sequence together with its V-gene family, and reads without a unique V-gene family were excluded. A later analysis removed over 500 highly shared, low-generation-probability nucleotide sequences to deal with suspected cross-contamination and a sequencing artifact. In a later analysis, a clonal expansion index for each public chain was calculated from normalized within-repertoire ranks of inferred template counts. In a later analysis, generation probabilities were computed with a VDJ recombination model fitted to out-of-frame rearrangements, and the resulting probabilities were checked against IGoR. A later analysis scored TCR-TCR, TCR-HLA and TCR-CMV co-occurrence with hypergeometric tests, applying a repertoire-size bias correction to TCR pairs. To estimate false discovery rates, a later analysis permuted the HLA or CMV assignments 20 times. In a later analysis, co-occurring TCRs were grouped using DBSCAN, and TCRdist sequence similarity was added for clustering within HLA-allele-positive subsets. Repertoires with fewer than 30,000 or more than 120,000 public chains, plus five repertoires with anomalous nucleotide sharing, were excluded from co-occurrence clustering. Drawn from immuneACCESS, this table holds only the in-frame rearrangements with V and J called that TCRdb kept. Clones are partly lost; checked studies trace under half to an unresolved V gene and leave the rest unexplained. That table is the source of V, J and clone size, and D and trimming were worked out from the DNA. Recorded for this sample are some 130,000 clones; approximately 80% of them occurred a single time. Of the sample, over 0.9% is held by the ten largest clones.

The data were obtained in a study of cytomegalovirus exposure and HLA in healthy donors (dated 2017 in TCRdb). Background on the whole study: According to an earlier analysis of several hundred of the donors, 150 million to 200 million T cells yielded over 100 million unique TCR beta sequences and approximately 300 Gb of sequence data. Besides the first cohort of roughly 660 subjects, a separate validation cohort made up of over 95 different subjects was used. Both class I and class II loci were covered by HLA typing, at four-digit resolution. The study combined high-throughput TCR immunosequencing, statistical association of individual TCRs with disease status, and machine learning to predict cytomegalovirus infection status. Among a few hundred genotyped donors of the cohort, an average of about 240,000 unique TCR beta nucleotide sequences were sequenced per donor, roughly 20% of them non-productive. Every discovery cohort repertoire had been produced on one sequencing platform. A later analysis re-examined previously published TCR beta repertoires from over 500 donors and added high-resolution HLA genotyping to investigate patterns of TCR occurrence. The later analysis used no new phenotypic data to find candidate immune exposures, relying instead on TCR beta sequences and their occurrence across donors. The study was designed to test whether signatures of past pathogen exposure could be identified by cataloging public T cell receptors. A later genetic analysis used genome-wide SNP genotypes for about 60% of the 666 donors, treating that subset as a discovery cohort. An earlier analysis of 500 to 650 of the donors applied high-throughput TCR beta sequencing to assess whether each TCR beta V gene segment acted as functional or pseudogenic. Typing coverage differed by locus: A, B, C, DRB1 and DQB1 were typed in roughly 629-630 donors, DQA1 in about 500, DPA1 in around 580, and DPB1 in roughly 470. The genetic ancestry cluster associated with self-reported Caucasian donors included 81% of the roughly 380 genotyped donors. Alongside the repertoire data, information on donor age, sex, ethnicity and CMV serostatus was compiled. The study profiled the T cell repertoires of approximately 700 subjects by immunosequencing and related them to cytomegalovirus serostatus. Four to six DR-DQ haplotypes were handled as single units for association and clustering, since linkage in the cohort was strong. About 300 gigabases of sequencing data and tens of millions of unique TCR sequences were included in an early release covering 500 to 750 HLA-typed donors.

Broader findings and caveats from the paper: A further reported finding was that TCR beta sequences accurately predicted the HLA-A and HLA-B alleles for most subjects in the first cohort. An association between a missense DCLRE1C variant and V-gene and J-gene trimming of TCR beta chains was found in a later genetic analysis and replicated in an independent cohort. Most CMV-associated TCR beta chains appeared to be HLA-restricted in a later analysis, and the HLA associations seemed to be driven largely by CMV exposure. While some public TCRs were present in many individuals, most TCR sequences turned up only very rarely across donors. Presence/absence analyses assumed roughly uniform sequencing depth across donors, an assumption that may not hold. According to the authors, the approach could potentially be generalized to other disease states and immunological phenotypes. In this cohort, only TCR beta chains were sequenced, and detectable features were limited by the absence of alpha or paired-chain data. A later analysis associated 17,000 or so TCR beta sequences with specific HLA alleles at a false discovery rate of 0.05. The classifier was reported to diagnose cytomegalovirus status with high specificity and sensitivity in both the original cohort and the validation cohort. A cluster of highly shared sequence variants was judged likely to represent a technical artifact of the sequencing pipeline. When HLA alleles, especially DR and DQ, strongly co-occurred, attributing TCR associations to individual alleles was difficult. A total of 164 TCR beta chains were listed by the study as associated with cytomegalovirus. Immune exposure information for the cohort was limited to CMV serostatus. According to a later analysis, TCR association rates differed among HLA loci, with DRB1 alleles showing the most associated TCRs and HLA-C alleles showing the fewest. In vitro tests confirmed that a few of the cytomegalovirus-associated TCR beta chains recognize cytomegalovirus antigens. In a later analysis, several top co-occurrence clusters were reported to appear linked to parvovirus B19, influenza, CMV and Epstein-Barr virus. In an earlier analysis of approximately 590 of the donors, most TCR beta V segments were observed in productive rearrangements about 87% or about 30% of the time, broadly matching IMGT annotations. Correlated functional status among segregating V segments might be attributable to linkage disequilibrium, but an unknown experimental factor could not be ruled out. Compared with equally common non-associated chains, HLA-associated TCR beta chains in a later analysis were more clonally expanded and had lower generation probabilities. Because some donors lacked HLA typing at each locus, the association tests relied only on the typed subset. According to a later genetic analysis, donors in an Asian-associated ancestry cluster had fewer N-insertions in productive TCRs than the approximately 670-donor mean. Because counts were too low, seventeen rarely observed V segments, including chromosome 9 orphons, were excluded from the earlier analysis of fewer than 650 of the donors.

Sequenced material: PBMCs. This receptor was identified in a human donor in good health.

This receptor has the CDR3 CASSMGRTGERSPLHF. The bases read TGTGCCAGTAGTATGGGGCGGACAGGGGAGAGGTCACCCCTCCACTTT. Rearrangement joined TRBV19 to TRBJ1-6; TRBD1 aligns with 9 central bases. Counted from cysteine to phenylalanine, this CDR3 has 16 amino acids. Only the CDR3 part of the read is kept: 48 bases, read in frame from the first base. Here V drops 3 bases and J drops 10 bases, and the junction holds 10 bases not matched to any gene. Based on the germline V gene (reference sequence), the CDR1 and CDR2 sequences are LNHDA and SQIVND.